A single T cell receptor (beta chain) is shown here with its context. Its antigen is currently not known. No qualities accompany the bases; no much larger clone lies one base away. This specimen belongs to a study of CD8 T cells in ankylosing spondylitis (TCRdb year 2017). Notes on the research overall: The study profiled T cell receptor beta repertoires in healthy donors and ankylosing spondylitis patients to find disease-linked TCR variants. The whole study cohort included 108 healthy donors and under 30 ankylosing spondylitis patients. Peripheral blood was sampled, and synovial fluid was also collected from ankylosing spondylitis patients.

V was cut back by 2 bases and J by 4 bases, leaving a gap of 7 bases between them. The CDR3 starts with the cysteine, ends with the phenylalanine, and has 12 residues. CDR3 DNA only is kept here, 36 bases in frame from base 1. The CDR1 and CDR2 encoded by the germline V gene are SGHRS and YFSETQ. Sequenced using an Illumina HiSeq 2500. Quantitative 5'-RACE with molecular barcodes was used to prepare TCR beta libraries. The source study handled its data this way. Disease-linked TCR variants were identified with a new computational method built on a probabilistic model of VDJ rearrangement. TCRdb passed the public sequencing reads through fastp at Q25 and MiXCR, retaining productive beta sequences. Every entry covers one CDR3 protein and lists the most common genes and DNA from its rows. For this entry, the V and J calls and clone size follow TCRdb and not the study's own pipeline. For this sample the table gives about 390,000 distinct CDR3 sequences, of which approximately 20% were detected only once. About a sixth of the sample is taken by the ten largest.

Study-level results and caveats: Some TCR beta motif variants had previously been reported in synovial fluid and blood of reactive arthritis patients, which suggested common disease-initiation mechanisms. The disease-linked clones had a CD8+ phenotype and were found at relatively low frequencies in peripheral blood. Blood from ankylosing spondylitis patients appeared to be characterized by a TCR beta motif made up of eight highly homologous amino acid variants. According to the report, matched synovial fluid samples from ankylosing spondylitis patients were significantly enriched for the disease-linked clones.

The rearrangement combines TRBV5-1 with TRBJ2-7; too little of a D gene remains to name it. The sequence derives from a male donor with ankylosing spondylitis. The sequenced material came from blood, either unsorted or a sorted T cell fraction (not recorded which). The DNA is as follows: TGCGCCAGCAGCTTTTCCGAGTACGAGCAGTACTTC. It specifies CASSFSEYEQYF.